This T cell receptor (beta chain) derives from a study of blood T cells in healthy people across ages. At the level of the study: Roughly one uniquely barcoded beta molecule per two T cells was captured.

A second PCR of 7 to 11 cycles used a sample-barcoded 5' primer and a J-beta primer mix. TCRdb re-called the 5' RACE reads through MiXCR, storing one row per CDR3 protein. The sample has hundreds of thousands of distinct CDR3 sequences, 40% to 50% seen once. The CDR3 loop spans 17 amino acids. The clonotype comes from a man between 60 and 75 years old in good health. Sequences were obtained from blood. The chain has TRBV21-1 and TRBJ2-7; the table assigns TRBD2, which was not confirmed against the DNA. TRBV21-1 is flagged as a pseudogene. CDR3 DNA: TGTGCCAGCAGAAAGACCGACGGCGGGACTAGCGCATACGAGCAGTACTTC. It specifies CASRKTDGGTSAYEQYF.